These T cell receptor beta chains were read from a single sample in a study of blood T cell repertoires in COVID-19. Produced via immunoSEQ multiplex PCR; TCRdb's table is partial and in-frame only. Among roughly 250,000 clones listed, 70% to 85% were seen once. The sequencing sample was made of peripheral blood. These receptors all come from a woman of 80 years or more with acute or convalescent COVID-19. CDR3s include the opening cysteine and the closing phenylalanine or tryptophan. D genes are given only for firm matches. Clone size is not always given. Where it is, it says once, few, many or a class for expanded clones.

cdr3_nt,cdr3_aa,v_call,d_call,clone_size,j_call
TGCGCCAGCAGCTTGGAAAGGAGCTCTGGAAACACCATATATTTT,CASSLERSSGNTIYF,TRBV5-1,.,.,TRBJ1-3
TGTGCCAGCAGCTTAGAGAGTTCGAACACCGGGGAGCTGTTTTTT,CASSLESSNTGELFF,TRBV7-3,.,.,TRBJ2-2
TGTGCCAGCAGCTCTTACAGGGGACTCTCTGGAAACACCATATATTTT,CASSSYRGLSGNTIYF,TRBV11-2,TRBD1,.,TRBJ1-3
TGTGCCAGCACCTTAACCGGGAGAGGTGACACTGAAGCTTTCTTT,CASTLTGRGDTEAFF,TRBV6-5,.,.,TRBJ1-1
TGTGCCAGCTCAATCGACAGGCAGACTGAAGCTTTCTTT,CASSIDRQTEAFF,TRBV18,.,.,TRBJ1-1
TGTGCCAGCAGCCTCAGACAGGGTAACGAGCAGTACTTC,CASSLRQGNEQYF,TRBV11-2,TRBD1,.,TRBJ2-7
TGTGCCAGCTCACCGACAGGGGGAACCTACGAGCAGTACTTC,CASSPTGGTYEQYF,TRBV18,TRBD1,few,TRBJ2-7
TGTGCCAGCAGGAAACAGTCCACCTACAATGAGCAGTTCTTC,CASRKQSTYNEQFF,TRBV6-5,.,.,TRBJ2-1
TGTGCCAGCAGTTACTCTAAGGGCCAGGGATATCAGCCCCAGCATTTT,CASSYSKGQGYQPQHF,TRBV6-2/TRBV6-3,.,.,TRBJ1-5
TGTGCCAGTAGTTCCCGGGGCGGGAGAGGATACAATGAGCAGTTCTTC,CASSSRGGRGYNEQFF,TRBV19,TRBD2,.,TRBJ2-1
TGTGCCAGCTCACCCTCGGGGACAAGAATCCTGGGGTCCCAGCATTTT,CASSPSGTRILGSQHF,TRBV18,.,.,TRBJ1-5
TGTGCCAGCAGTGGGACAGCCTCGAAGCGGGTTAATGAGCAGTTCTTC,CASSGTASKRVNEQFF,TRBV27,.,.,TRBJ2-1
TGCGCCAGCAGCCAAGAAACCATACAGGGAGAAGCTTTCTTT,CASSQETIQGEAFF,TRBV4-3,.,.,TRBJ1-1
TGTGCCTGGAACAGGGGCAATCAGCCCCAGCATTTT,CAWNRGNQPQHF,TRBV30,.,.,TRBJ1-5
TGTGCCAGCAGTGAAGGACAGGGGTTCAATCAGCCCCAGCATTTT,CASSEGQGFNQPQHF,TRBV6-1,TRBD1,few,TRBJ1-5
TGTGCCAGCTCCCCAACAGGACCCGAGCAGTACTTC,CASSPTGPEQYF,TRBV18,.,.,TRBJ2-7
TGTGCCTGGAGCGCAGGGAATAGCAATCAGCCCCAGCATTTT,CAWSAGNSNQPQHF,TRBV30,.,few,TRBJ1-5
TGTGCCAGCAGTTACTCGCAGGGGGTAAATCAGCCCCAGCATTTT,CASSYSQGVNQPQHF,TRBV6-5,TRBD1,.,TRBJ1-5
TGTGCCAGCAGCGAAAGACTAGCGGGGGGGCTAATCGAGCAGTACTTC,CASSERLAGGLIEQYF,TRBV5-4,TRBD2,.,TRBJ2-7
TGTGCCAGCAGCAAAGCAAATGGGCGGGAGAAGTACTACGAGCAGTACTTC,CASSKANGREKYYEQYF,TRBV21-1,.,.,TRBJ2-7
TGTGCCAGCATTCGGGGGGGAGTCTTGGGAACGAACACCGGGGAGCTGTTTTTT,CASIRGGVLGTNTGELFF,TRBV28,TRBD2,.,TRBJ2-2
TGTGCCATCAGGGAAACGACAGGGTCTAAAGCTTTCTTT,CAIRETTGSKAFF,TRBV10-3,TRBD1,.,TRBJ1-1
TGTGCCAGCAGTGTCGAGCGGGGTCTTAATGAGCAGTTCTTC,CASSVERGLNEQFF,TRBV2,TRBD2,.,TRBJ2-1
TGCAGCGCAGGACAGGGGATGAACACTGAAGCTTTCTTT,CSAGQGMNTEAFF,TRBV29-1,TRBD1,.,TRBJ1-1
TGTGCCAGCTCACCCGGACAGGCGAACTCCTACAATGAGCAGTTCTTC,CASSPGQANSYNEQFF,TRBV18,TRBD1,.,TRBJ2-1
TGTGCCACCAGTGATTTGCAGGGTGGCTACACCTTC,CATSDLQGGYTF,TRBV24-1,.,.,TRBJ1-2
TGTGCCAGCAGTGGCGGGGGGTCTAGTTACACTGAAGCTTTCTTT,CASSGGGSSYTEAFF,TRBV6-2/TRBV6-3,.,.,TRBJ1-1
TGTGCCAGCAGCTTAATGGGCGGGACTAGCGGGGCAGAGACCCAGTACTTC,CASSLMGGTSGAETQYF,TRBV11-2,TRBD2,.,TRBJ2-5
TGTGCCAGCTCACTACGTCAGCCGGGATCGAACACTGAAGCTTTCTTT,CASSLRQPGSNTEAFF,TRBV18,.,.,TRBJ1-1
TGTGCCAGCAGTTACGGGCAGGGAGGAGAAAAACTGTTTTTT,CASSYGQGGEKLFF,TRBV6-6,.,.,TRBJ1-4
TGTGCCAGCAGCCCTGACAGAAACTATGGCTACACCTTC,CASSPDRNYGYTF,TRBV12-3/TRBV12-4,.,.,TRBJ1-2
TGTGCCATCAGGGCACAGGGGGGAGGAAACACCATATATTTT,CAIRAQGGGNTIYF,TRBV10-3,TRBD1,.,TRBJ1-3
TGCGCCAGCAGCTTCCTAGCGGGAGGGCCGAGCGAGCAGTACTTC,CASSFLAGGPSEQYF,TRBV5-1,TRBD2,.,TRBJ2-7
TGTGCCAGCAGCTTGGCTGGGAGGGAACCCTACGAGCAGTACTTC,CASSLAGREPYEQYF,TRBV5-5,TRBD2,.,TRBJ2-7
TGTGCCAGCAGTTACTCGCCTAGCGGGGGGGTGGCGAGCACAGATACGCAGTATTTT,CASSYSPSGGVASTDTQYF,TRBV6-2/TRBV6-3,TRBD2,.,TRBJ2-3
TGTGCCAGCAGCCAAGATAGACAGCAAGAGACCCAGTACTTC,CASSQDRQQETQYF,TRBV4-2,.,.,TRBJ2-5
TGTGCCACCAGTGATGACAGGGGGTTCCGGAACGAGCAGTACTTC,CATSDDRGFRNEQYF,TRBV24-1,TRBD1,.,TRBJ2-7
TGTGCCAGCAGCCCGCGGGGGTCGGGGGATGGTACCTACGAGCAGTACTTC,CASSPRGSGDGTYEQYF,TRBV7-2,TRBD2,.,TRBJ2-7
TGCGCCAGCAGCTTGGAGCGGGGAGAAACAGATACGCAGTATTTT,CASSLERGETDTQYF,TRBV5-1,TRBD2,few,TRBJ2-3
TGTGCCAGCAGCCCTTCTACTAGCCCGGCAGATACGCAGTATTTT,CASSPSTSPADTQYF,TRBV9,.,.,TRBJ2-3
TGTGCCAGCAGCTTAGGGGCAGCTGAAGCTTTCTTT,CASSLGAAEAFF,TRBV11-2,.,few,TRBJ1-1
TGTGCCAGCAGCTTAGGGGCCTGGGATGAGCAGTTCTTC,CASSLGAWDEQFF,TRBV7-3,.,.,TRBJ2-1